The 5 T cell receptor beta chains in this list originate from one sample, sequenced in a study of T-cell reconstitution after alpha-beta-depleted transplantation in children. Construction of the TCRbeta library involved unique molecular identifiers. TCRdb re-called the PCR reads through MiXCR, storing one row per CDR3 protein. The data show 350,000 to 400,000 distinct CDR3 sequences, roughly 20% seen once. This specimen consisted of PBMCs from the stem cell graft donor, obtained from the stem cell graft. The receptors were sampled from a human donor who donated a stem cell graft to a child with acute myeloid leukemia.

This clonotype came up a few times. This chain connects TRBV7-8 to TRBJ1-5; tentative D call: TRBD1 (5 bases). Germline V gives CDR1 SGHVS, CDR2 FQNEAQ. This CDR3 spans 17 amino acids. Trimming pared 1 base from V and 1 base from J, leaving 14 bases between. This CDR3 is CASSLVRASGSNQPQHF. The CDR3 DNA sequence: TGTGCCAGCAGCTTAGTCAGGGCGAGTGGCAGCAATCAGCCCCAGCATTTT.

Only a few counts were recorded for this clonotype. The chain is built from TRBV28 and TRBJ2-7; D is uncertain. The V gene's germline CDR1 is MDHEN and CDR2 SYDVKM. The CDR3 contains 14 residues. Trimming removed 7 bases from V and 3 bases from J, with 16 bases in between. CDR3 sequence (DNA): TGTGCCAGCATGCGTCGGTACAGAGACTACGAGCAGTACTTC. It yields the protein CASMRRYRDYEQYF.

In its sample, this clonotype was seen many times. V and J are TRBV6-1 and TRBJ1-4; weak D call: TRBD1 (5 bases). Deletions cut 6 bases from V and 11 bases from J, with 25 bases between. The CDR3 loop spans 16 amino acids. Germline lookup yields CDR1 MNHNS and CDR2 SASEGT. CDR3 nucleotide sequence: TGTGCCAGCAGCGAACTAGACAGCCGAGTAGGAGGGAAACTGTTTTTT. Its protein product is CASSELDSRVGGKLFF.

A few counts support this clonotype. The chain combines TRBV11-1 with TRBJ2-1, with 13 nucleotides matching TRBD2. V was clipped by 3 bases and J by 8 bases; unmatched bases: 19. The CDR3 extends over 20 amino acids. Germline V gene sequence: CDR1 SGHAT, CDR2 FQDESV (reference sequence). The CDR3 DNA follows: TGTGCCAGCAGCTTCGGTCGGACTAGCGGGAGCTCGCCGATTTTTTATGAGCAGTTCTTC. Translating gives CASSFGRTSGSSPIFYEQFF.

The gene calls are TRBV10-3 and TRBJ2-3; tentatively, D is TRBD2 (6 bases). Germline assignment: CDR1 ENHRY and CDR2 SYGVKD. Trimming pared 10 bases from V and 0 bases from J, leaving 11 bases between. The CDR3 length is 13 residues. CDR3 sequence (DNA): TGTGCCACCCTCAGCGGGAGCACAGATACGCAGTATTTT. Translation gives CATLSGSTDTQYF.